This TCR beta chain was identified in a study of vaccination effects on CD4 cells after COVID-19. Trimming took 6 bases from V and 0 from J; bases not matched to a gene: 8. Germline CDR1 SGHTA, CDR2 FQGNSA. The CDR3 sequence is 17 residues long. Profiled with immunoSEQ multiplex PCR; TCRdb holds only in-frame clones, not every one. The table lists 74,000 or so clones, 75% to 85% of them singletons. Turning to this clone: What it binds is unknown.

Antigen-specific CD4+ T cells were first expanded with viral peptide pools by the ViraFEST assay and only then sequenced. Cells that had been cultured for ten to eleven days were the source of isolated CD4+ T cells. Among the vaccine recipients, none had a prior SARS-CoV-2 infection, and nucleocapsid antibodies were negative. The sequence was obtained from a human donor who received a COVID-19 vaccine. Here the sequenced sample was CD4+ T cells from PBMCs cultured with SARS-CoV-2 spike peptides, taken before COVID-19 vaccination. The rearrangement links TRBV7-2 to TRBJ1-6; TRBD1 matches 7 bases. CDR3 loop: CASSNNRGSSYNSPLHF. The CDR3 region has the DNA TGTGCCAGCAGTAATAACAGGGGTAGCTCCTATAATTCACCCCTCCACTTT.